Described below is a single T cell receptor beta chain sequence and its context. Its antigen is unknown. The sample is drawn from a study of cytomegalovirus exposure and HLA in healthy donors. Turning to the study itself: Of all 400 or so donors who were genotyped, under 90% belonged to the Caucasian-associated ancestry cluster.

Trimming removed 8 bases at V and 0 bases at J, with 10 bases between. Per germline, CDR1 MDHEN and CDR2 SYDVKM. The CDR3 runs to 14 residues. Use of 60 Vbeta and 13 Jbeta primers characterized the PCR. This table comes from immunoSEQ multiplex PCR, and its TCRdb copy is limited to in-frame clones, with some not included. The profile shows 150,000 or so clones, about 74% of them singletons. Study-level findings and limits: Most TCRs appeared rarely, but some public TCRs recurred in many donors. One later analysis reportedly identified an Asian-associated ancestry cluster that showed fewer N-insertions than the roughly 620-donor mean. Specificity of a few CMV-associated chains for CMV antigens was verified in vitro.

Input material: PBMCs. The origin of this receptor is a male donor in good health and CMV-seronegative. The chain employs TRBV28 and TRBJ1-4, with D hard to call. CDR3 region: CASALQATNEKLFF. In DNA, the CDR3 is TGTGCCAGCGCCTTACAAGCAACTAATGAAAAACTGTTTTTT. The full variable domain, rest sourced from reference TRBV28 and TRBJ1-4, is DVKVTQSSRYLVKRTGEKVFLECVQDMDHENMFWYRQDPGLGLRLIYFSYDVKMKEKGDIPEGYSVSREKKERFSLILESASTNQTSMYLCASALQATNEKLFFGSGTQLSVL.